These 12 T cell receptor beta chains originate from one sample sequenced in a study of response to subunit inactivated influenza vaccine. One entry per CDR3 protein results from TCRdb running MiXCR on the RT-PCR reads. This sample yields 500,000 to 550,000 distinct CDR3 sequences, of which 7.6% are seen a single time; 10% to 15% belongs to the top ten. The specimen comprised PBMCs from blood, sampled around 25 months after vaccination. The receptors were sampled from a man between 50 and 70 years old who received an inactivated influenza vaccine.

V gene TRBV5-1 combines with J gene TRBJ2-7, with 8 bases matching TRBD1. CDR3 length: 13 residues. From germline, CDR1 is SGHRS and CDR2 YFSETQ. After removal of 4 bases from V and 6 bases from J, the junction contained 6 bases not matched to a gene. The CDR3 spells CASSQTGAGEQYF. The DNA for the CDR3 is TGCGCCAGCAGCCAGACAGGGGCGGGCGAGCAGTACTTC.

This clonotype was recorded a few times. The V and J genes are TRBV27 and TRBJ1-1; D is undetermined. The CDR3 runs to 14 residues. V lost 6 bases, J lost 0 bases, and 11 bases lay in between. In germline, CDR1 is MNHEY, CDR2 SMNVEV (reference sequence). The CDR3, as DNA: TGTGCCAGCAGACCTGGCCTAATGAACACTGAAGCTTTCTTT. Its translation: CASRPGLMNTEAFF.

This clonotype was detected ten times or more. The rearrangement joins TRBV15 to TRBJ1-5; 9 bases are a match to TRBD1. V shed 6 bases, J shed 3 bases, and the junction held 9 bases outside the gene matches. This CDR3 contains 16 residues. The germline V gene has CDR1 LNHNV and CDR2 YYDKDF (reference sequence). The CDR3 DNA is TGTGCCACCAGGAATGCGGACAGGGGAGACAATCAGCCCCAGCATTTT. This gives the protein CATRNADRGDNQPQHF.

In the case of this clonotype: A read error is possible here, since a much larger clone lies one base away. CDR3 amino acids: CASSLGPLRDTQYF. DNA of the CDR3: TGTGCCAGCAGCTTAGGCCCCCTCAGAGATACGCAGTATTTT. The J gene is TRBJ2-3, the V gene TRBV11-2; D call uncertain. Per the germline V gene, CDR1 is SGHAT and CDR2 is FQNNGV. Trimming removed 1 base at V and 5 bases at J, with 10 bases between. The CDR3 has 14 amino acids.

In its sample, this clonotype was seen many times. The chain links TRBV4-3 to TRBJ2-4; D might be TRBD1 or TRBD2, each matching 6 bases. The CDR3 sequence is 15 residues long. The V end lost 1 base, the J end lost 11 bases, and 18 bases lay between the germline ends. The germline V gene encodes CDR1 LGHNA and CDR2 YSLEER. CDR3 bases: TGCGCCAGCAGCCAAGTTCCTTACGGGGGCGGGGTTCAGTACTTC. As protein: CASSQVPYGGGVQYF.

Many counts were recorded for this clonotype. J is TRBJ2-1 and V is TRBV20-1; D may be TRBD1 (6 bases). V shed 1 base and J shed 4 bases, with 11 bases lying between them. This CDR3 has 14 residues. Looked up from germline, CDR1 is DFQATT and CDR2 is SNEGSKA (reference sequence). The CDR3: CSARARGSYNEQFF. The CDR3 coding sequence is TGCAGTGCTAGAGCCAGGGGCTCTTACAATGAGCAGTTCTTC.

This clonotype showed up many times. The CDR3 DNA sequence: TGCAGCGTTGCGGGGGGAGGCATCACAACCGGGGAGCTGTTTTTT. Translated: CSVAGGGITTGELFF. V usage is TRBV29-1 and J usage is TRBJ2-2; 7 nucleotides agree with TRBD2. Germline trimming cut 4 bases from V and 5 bases from J; bases unmatched to any gene: 10. This CDR3 has 15 amino acids. CDR1 SQVTM and CDR2 ANQGSEA come from the germline V gene.

The chain carries TRBV7-3 and TRBJ2-1, with 7 bases fitting TRBD2. The length of the CDR3 is 15 residues. Germline trimming cut 5 bases from V and 0 bases from J; bases unmatched to any gene: 4. Germline lookup yields CDR1 SGHTA and CDR2 FQGTGA. CDR3 sequence (DNA): TGTGCCAGCAGCACGGGGGGTCTCTCCTACAATGAGCAGTTCTTC. It translates to CASSTGGLSYNEQFF.

The chain recombines TRBV7-6 with TRBJ2-3; D could derive from TRBD1 or TRBD2 (6 bases each). CDR1 SGHVS and CDR2 FNYEAQ come from the germline V gene. CDR3 length equals 16 residues. The ends were cut back, 1 base at V and 1 base at J, with 12 bases in the middle. CDR3 loop: CASSLGWGARTDTQYF. The CDR3 DNA sequence: TGTGCCAGCAGCTTAGGATGGGGGGCGCGCACAGATACGCAGTATTTT.

The table lists this clonotype with a few counts. J is TRBJ1-6 and V is TRBV2, with D maybe TRBD1 (5 bases). Trimming took off 5 bases at V and 0 bases at J, with 14 bases between the two ends. The CDR3 spans 17 residues. Looked up from germline, CDR1 is SNHLY and CDR2 is FYNNEI. Here the CDR3 reads CASSTRGASSYNSPLHF. CDR3 DNA sequence: TGTGCCAGCAGTACGAGGGGTGCCAGCTCCTATAATTCACCCCTCCACTTT.

This clonotype was seen at least ten times. The chain recombines TRBV29-1 with TRBJ2-5; D gene ambiguous. The CDR3 totals 12 residues. V lost 4 bases and J 1 base, leaving 7 bases between the germline ends. The V gene's germline CDR1 is SQVTM and CDR2 ANQGSEA. CDR3 coding DNA: TGCAGCGTTGCAAGCGCCCAAGAGACCCAGTACTTC. The encoded protein is CSVASAQETQYF.

At least ten counts were recorded for this clonotype. This rearrangement joins TRBV20-1 to TRBJ1-1; D is perhaps TRBD1 (6 bases). V gave up 3 bases and J gave up 10 bases, with 12 bases separating them. The CDR3 is made up of 11 amino acids. Germline V gene data show CDR1 as DFQATT and CDR2 as SNEGSKA (reference sequence). CDR3 sequence reads: CSARAGVGAFF. The CDR3 DNA follows: TGCAGTGCTAGGGCAGGGGTGGGAGCTTTCTTT.